Sequencing of this T cell receptor (beta chain) was carried out in a study of cytomegalovirus exposure and HLA in healthy donors. TCRdb's copy holds only in-frame clones and misses some; the assay was immunoSEQ multiplex PCR. The repertoire holds fewer than 350,000 clones, with roughly 90% as singletons. The donors were part of the validation cohort, which consisted of approximately 110 subjects and was separate from the first cohort of about 670 subjects. This CDR3 has 11 amino acids. CDR1 and CDR2 from the germline V gene are MDHEN and SYDVKM. V was pared by 4 bases and J by 4 bases, with 4 bases between.

This rearrangement joins TRBV28 to TRBJ2-5; D gene unclear. The receptor was isolated from a woman under 30 in good health and CMV-seronegative. Sequencing was carried out using PBMCs. CDR3 residues: CASSSPETQYF. DNA of the CDR3: TGTGCCAGCAGTTCTCCAGAGACCCAGTACTTC.